The rows below give T cell receptor beta chains drawn from one sample of a study of T cell responses to AZD1222 COVID-19 vaccine. Clones were read by immunoSEQ multiplex PCR, and TCRdb kept only the in-frame ones, dropping some. The table has 90,000 to 150,000 clones, 70% to 90% seen once; the top ten hold approximately 16%. The sequencing here drew on peripheral blood, taken 28 days after the second AZD1222 dose. These receptors originate from an adult who received the AZD1222 COVID-19 vaccine. Each CDR3 is given with its conserved first and last residue. D genes are given only for firm matches. The listing skips clone size in some rows; elsewhere it reads once, few, many or a size class.

clone_size,v_call,d_call,j_call,cdr3_nt,cdr3_aa
few,TRBV6-2/TRBV6-3,TRBD1,TRBJ2-7,TGTGCCAGCAGTTACTCGTGGACAGGGGGGTCCTACGAGCAGTACTTC,CASSYSWTGGSYEQYF
-,TRBV11-2,-,TRBJ1-6,TGTGCCAGCAGCTTCGGCTCCGCCCGGCTTTCACCCCTCCACTTT,CASSFGSARLSPLHF
-,TRBV27,-,TRBJ2-6,TGTGCCAGCAGTTTATCACACTCTGGGGCCAACGTCCTGACTTTC,CASSLSHSGANVLTF
-,TRBV6-5,-,TRBJ2-6,TGTGCCAGCAGTTGGACAACCCCCTCTGGGGCCAACGTCCTGACTTTC,CASSWTTPSGANVLTF
-,TRBV18,TRBD2,TRBJ2-1,TGTGCCAGCTCACCATTCGATTCGGCTAGCGGGGGCTACAATGAGCAGTTCTTC,CASSPFDSASGGYNEQFF
-,TRBV18,TRBD1,TRBJ1-1,TGTGCCAGCTCACGGCAACTTCGGACAGGGTGGTCCACTGAAGCTTTCTTT,CASSRQLRTGWSTEAFF
-,TRBV6-2/TRBV6-3,-,TRBJ2-2,TGTGCCAGCAGTTATTCCGGGGTCGGGGAGCTGTTTTTT,CASSYSGVGELFF
-,TRBV28,-,TRBJ1-3,TGTGCCAGCAGTTTGTGGTCCGGAAACACCATATATTTT,CASSLWSGNTIYF
-,TRBV7-8,-,TRBJ1-4,TGTGCCAGCAGCTTAGTTGAAGGCAGCAGTGAAAAACTGTTTTTT,CASSLVEGSSEKLFF
-,TRBV14,-,TRBJ2-1,TGTGCCAGCAGCCCCTGGGGGGCCCACAATGAGCAGTTCTTC,CASSPWGAHNEQFF
-,TRBV27,-,TRBJ2-7,TGTGCCAGCAGTGCCGCTGTGGGCGAGGTGTTCTACGAGCAGTACTTC,CASSAAVGEVFYEQYF
few,TRBV9,-,TRBJ1-3,TGTGCCAGCAGCGATTACACCGGAAACACCATATATTTT,CASSDYTGNTIYF
-,TRBV7-3,-,TRBJ2-3,TGTGCCAGCAGCTCAGGAGCAGATACGCAGTATTTT,CASSSGADTQYF
-,TRBV7-2,-,TRBJ1-2,TGTGCCAGCAGCTTAGAAGTTAGGAGTCTGGGCTACACCTTC,CASSLEVRSLGYTF
-,TRBV5-6,-,TRBJ2-2,TGTGCCAGCAGCTTCCGGTCTGACGGGGAGCTGTTTTTT,CASSFRSDGELFF
-,TRBV19,-,TRBJ1-1,TGTGCCAGTAGCGCGGACTACACTGAAGCTTTCTTT,CASSADYTEAFF
-,TRBV7-2,TRBD1,TRBJ2-1,TGTGCCAGCAGCTTATTCAGGGGGAATGAGCAGTTCTTC,CASSLFRGNEQFF